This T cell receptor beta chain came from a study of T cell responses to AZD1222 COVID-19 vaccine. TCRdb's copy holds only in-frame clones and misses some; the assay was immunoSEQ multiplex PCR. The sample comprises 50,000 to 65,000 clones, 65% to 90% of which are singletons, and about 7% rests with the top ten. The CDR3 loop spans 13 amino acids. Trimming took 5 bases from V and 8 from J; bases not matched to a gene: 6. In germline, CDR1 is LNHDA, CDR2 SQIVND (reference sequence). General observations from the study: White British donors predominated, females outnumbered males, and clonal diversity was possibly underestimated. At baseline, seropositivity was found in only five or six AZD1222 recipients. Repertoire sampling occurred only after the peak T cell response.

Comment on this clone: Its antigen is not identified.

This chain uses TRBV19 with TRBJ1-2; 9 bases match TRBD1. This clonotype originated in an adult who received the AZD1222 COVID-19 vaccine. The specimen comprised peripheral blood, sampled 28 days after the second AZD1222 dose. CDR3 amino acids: CASSPGQGKGYTF. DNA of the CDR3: TGTGCCAGTAGTCCCGGACAGGGGAAAGGCTACACCTTC.